The text below deals with one TCR beta chain. Antigen: not known. This entry is derived from a study of stem cell transplantation in POMP-related autoinflammatory disease. Study at large: Impaired MHC class I-dependent CD8+ differentiation was hypothesized from defective thymoproteasomes. DNA chimerism showed 100% graft donor engraftment of neutrophils and platelets through one year. General study results and limits: Across all analyzed T-cell subsets, patients with PRAID tended toward reduced diversity and increased clonality.

PRAID featured immunodeficiency plus autoinflammation. The length of the CDR3 is 15 residues. V lost 3 bases to trimming and J lost 4 bases; unmatched junction nucleotides: 6. The germline CDR1 and CDR2 sequences are KGHSH and LQKENI. TCRdb's copy holds only in-frame clones and misses some; the assay was immunoSEQ multiplex PCR. Seen here are some 69,000 clones, roughly 93% observed once, and the top ten hold 0.6% to 0.8%. Here the sequenced sample was CD4+ T cells from PBMCs, taken after stem cell transplantation. J is TRBJ1-1 and V is TRBV18, with 9 bases lining up with TRBD1. This TCR was recovered from a human patient with POMP-related autoinflammation and immune dysregulation (PRAID). The T cells may partly be graft donor cells. The CDR3 sequence: CASSPGTGSVTEAFF. Written as DNA, the CDR3 is TGTGCCAGCTCACCCGGGACAGGGAGTGTCACTGAAGCTTTCTTT.